This T cell receptor beta chain originates from a study of shared clonotypes between healthy human individuals. The repertoire was sequenced with immunoSEQ multiplex PCR; TCRdb's copy has only in-frame clones and lacks some. The sample records 1,500,000 or so clones, roughly 95% being singletons. Looked up from germline, CDR1 is MNHNS and CDR2 is SASEGT. This CDR3 region has 16 residues. Trimming stripped 2 bases from V and 0 bases from J, with 13 bases between. Study-wide results and limits: Sequencing depth was a factor that was expected to affect clonotype sharing among donors.

Comments on this clone: Its antigen is currently unknown.

The V and J genes are TRBV6-1 and TRBJ1-1, with unresolved D. The sequencing sample was made of naive CD4+ T cells sorted from blood. Subset of the sample: CD45RA+ positively selected. This sequence was found in a man aged 30-40 years in good health. The CDR3 DNA reads TGTGCCAGCAGTGAACAAGTGACGGTTATGAACACTGAAGCTTTCTTT. Its protein is CASSEQVTVMNTEAFF.